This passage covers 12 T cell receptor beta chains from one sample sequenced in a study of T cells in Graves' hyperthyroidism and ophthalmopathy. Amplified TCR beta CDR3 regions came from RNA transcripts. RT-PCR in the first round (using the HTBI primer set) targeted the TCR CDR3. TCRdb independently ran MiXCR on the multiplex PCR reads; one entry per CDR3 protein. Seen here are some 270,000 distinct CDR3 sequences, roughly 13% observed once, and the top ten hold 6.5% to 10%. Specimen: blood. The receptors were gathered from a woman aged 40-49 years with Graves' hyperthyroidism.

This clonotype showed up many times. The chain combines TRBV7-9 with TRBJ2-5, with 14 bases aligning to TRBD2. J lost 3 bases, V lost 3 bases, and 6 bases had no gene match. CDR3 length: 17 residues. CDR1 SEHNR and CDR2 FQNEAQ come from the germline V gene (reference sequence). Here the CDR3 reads CASSFGLAGGPEETQYF. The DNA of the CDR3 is TGTGCCAGCAGCTTCGGACTAGCGGGAGGACCTGAAGAGACCCAGTACTTC.

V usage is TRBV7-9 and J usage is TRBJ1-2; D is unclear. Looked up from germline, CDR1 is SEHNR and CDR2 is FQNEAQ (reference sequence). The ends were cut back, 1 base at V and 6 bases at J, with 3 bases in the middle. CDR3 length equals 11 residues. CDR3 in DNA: TGTGCCAGCAGCTTAGGGAATGGCTACACCTTC. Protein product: CASSLGNGYTF.

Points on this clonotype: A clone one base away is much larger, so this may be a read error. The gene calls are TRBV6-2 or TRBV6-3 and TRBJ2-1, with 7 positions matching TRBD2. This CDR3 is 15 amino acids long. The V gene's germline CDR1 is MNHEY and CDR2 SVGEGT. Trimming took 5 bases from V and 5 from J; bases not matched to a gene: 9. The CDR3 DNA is TGTGCCAGCAGTAGGGCGGGACTAAATAACAATGAGCAGTTCTTC. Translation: CASSRAGLNNNEQFF.

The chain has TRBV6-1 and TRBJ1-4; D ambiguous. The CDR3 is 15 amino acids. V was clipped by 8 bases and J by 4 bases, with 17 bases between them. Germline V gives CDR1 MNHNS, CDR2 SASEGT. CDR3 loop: CASQSRRGFNEKLFF. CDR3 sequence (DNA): TGTGCCAGCCAGTCCCGGAGAGGATTTAATGAAAAACTGTTTTTT.

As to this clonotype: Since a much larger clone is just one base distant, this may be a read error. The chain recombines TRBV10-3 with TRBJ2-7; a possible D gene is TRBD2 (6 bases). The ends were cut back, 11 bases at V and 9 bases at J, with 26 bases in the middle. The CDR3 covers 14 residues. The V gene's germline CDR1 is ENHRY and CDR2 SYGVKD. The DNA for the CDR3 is TGTGCCGTCGCAGACTGGAAGCTCGGGAGTGGGCAGTACTTC. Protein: CAVADWKLGSGQYF.

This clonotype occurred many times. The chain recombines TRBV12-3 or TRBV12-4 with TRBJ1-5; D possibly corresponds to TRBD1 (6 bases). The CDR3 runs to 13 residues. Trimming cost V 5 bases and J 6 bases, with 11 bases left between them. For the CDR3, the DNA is TGTGCCAGCAGTGACAGGTTGCTTCAGCCCCAGCATTTT. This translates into CASSDRLLQPQHF.

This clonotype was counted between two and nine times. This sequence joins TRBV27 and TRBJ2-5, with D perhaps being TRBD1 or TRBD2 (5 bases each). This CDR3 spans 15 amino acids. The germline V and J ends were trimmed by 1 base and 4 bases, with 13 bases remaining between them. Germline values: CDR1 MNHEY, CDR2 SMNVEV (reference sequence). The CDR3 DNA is TGTGCCAGCAGTTTATATGGGGGAGTAGGAGAGACCCAGTACTTC. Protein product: CASSLYGGVGETQYF.

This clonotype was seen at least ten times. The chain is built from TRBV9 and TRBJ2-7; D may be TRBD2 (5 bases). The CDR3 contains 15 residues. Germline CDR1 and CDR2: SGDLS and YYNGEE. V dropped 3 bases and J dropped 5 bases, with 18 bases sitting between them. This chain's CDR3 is CASSALPASPHEQYF. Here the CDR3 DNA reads TGTGCCAGCAGCGCCCTGCCCGCTAGCCCCCACGAGCAGTACTTC.

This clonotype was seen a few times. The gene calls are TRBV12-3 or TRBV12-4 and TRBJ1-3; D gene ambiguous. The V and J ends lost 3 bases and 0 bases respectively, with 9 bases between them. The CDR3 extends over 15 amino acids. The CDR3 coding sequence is TGTGCCAGCAGTTTCAGACACCGCTCTGGAAACACCATATATTTT. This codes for CASSFRHRSGNTIYF.

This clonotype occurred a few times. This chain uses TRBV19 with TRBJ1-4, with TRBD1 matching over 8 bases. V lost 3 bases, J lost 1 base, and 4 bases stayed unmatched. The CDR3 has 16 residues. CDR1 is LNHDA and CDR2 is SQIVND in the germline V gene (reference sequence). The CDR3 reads CASSIGQGLTNEKLFF. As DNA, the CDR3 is TGTGCCAGTAGTATCGGACAGGGACTAACTAATGAAAAACTGTTTTTT.

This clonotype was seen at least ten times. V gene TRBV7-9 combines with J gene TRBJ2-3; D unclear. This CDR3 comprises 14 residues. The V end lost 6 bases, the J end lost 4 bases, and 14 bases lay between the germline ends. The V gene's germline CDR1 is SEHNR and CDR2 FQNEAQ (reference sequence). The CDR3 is CASRSPGQPDTQYF. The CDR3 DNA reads TGTGCCAGCAGATCCCCTGGGCAACCAGATACGCAGTATTTT.

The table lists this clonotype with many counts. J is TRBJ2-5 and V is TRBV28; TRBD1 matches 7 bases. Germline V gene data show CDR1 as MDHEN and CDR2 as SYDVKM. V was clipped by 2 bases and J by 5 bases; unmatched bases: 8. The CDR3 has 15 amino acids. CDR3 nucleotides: TGTGCCAGCAGTTTAAGACAGGGAATGATGGAGACCCAGTACTTC. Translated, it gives CASSLRQGMMETQYF.